The T cell receptor beta chain described here comes from a study of PD-1 blockade in classical Hodgkin lymphoma (TCRdb year 2020). Context from the whole study: Nivolumab dosing was 3 mg/kg intravenously every 2 weeks, continuing until either disease progression or unacceptable toxicity. A peripheral blood immune signature of response to PD-1 blockade in classical Hodgkin lymphoma was defined using TCR beta sequencing and CyTOF.

The Qiagen DNeasy kit was used to extract genomic DNA both from unsorted PBMCs and from the negatively selected CD4+ and CD8+ fractions. Amplification of TCR beta CDR3 regions was done by immunoSEQ multiplex PCR with primers that anneal to V and J segments. Amplification bias was minimized using a synthetic immune receptor repertoire, and residual bias was removed computationally after sequencing. The study's processing was this. Custom Python scripts were used to quantify repertoire diversity as the Shannon entropy index. Unsorted, CD4+ and CD8+ repertoires were analyzed separately, except in combined analyses where CD4+ and CD8+ sequences were merged in silico. A clone was considered expanded if an increase in frequency of at least 2-fold after treatment relative to C1D1 was found, and a pseudocount of 0.5 was applied to clones undetected at baseline. Singleton clones were defined as clones with 0 or 1 copy at C1D1, and non-singleton clones were defined as clones with 2 or more copies. By matching protein sequences in sorted samples from the same patient, clones expanded in unsorted samples were annotated as CD4+, CD8+ or unknown. Wilcoxon tests on paired samples were used to test diversity changes from C1D1 to C4D1. Drawn from immuneACCESS, this table holds only the in-frame rearrangements with V and J called that TCRdb kept. Clones are partly lost; checked studies trace under half to an unresolved V gene and leave the rest unexplained. That table furnishes V, J and clone size, whereas the DNA furnished D and trimming. The sample table records fewer than 35,000 clones; 81% of these occur just once. About a sixth of the sample belongs to the ten largest clones.

Summary of the overall study and its limitations: Diversity was lower in patients who began nivolumab less than 1 year after ASCT, so these patients were left out of later analyses to avoid confounding by immune reconstitution. The study was limited to a single clinical trial cohort, and causes of repertoire differences, possibly disease activity or prior therapy, remained undefined. CD4+ but not CD8+ TCR diversity rose significantly by C4D1 (p=0.0027 vs p=0.16), most apparent in complete responders (p=0.02). Newly diagnosed patients were reported to have lower baseline TCR diversity than healthy donors, and relapsed/refractory patients were reported to have lower baseline TCR diversity still. Trial patients with a complete response had baseline diversity similar to that of newly diagnosed patients, while partial responders and progressors had significantly lower diversity.

Trimming costs V 6 bases and J 5 bases, and their ends lie 13 bases apart. Including the terminal cysteine and phenylalanine, the CDR3 comprises 14 residues. Only the CDR3 DNA stays, 42 bases, in frame from base 1. CDR1 and CDR2, looked up from the germline V gene, are MGHRA and YSYEKL. The time point label for this specimen denotes: cycle 4 day 1 (C4D1), after more than five weeks of nivolumab. All trial patients had relapsed after autologous stem cell transplantation, with cohorts A, B and C differing in prior brentuximab vedotin exposure. A total of roughly 60 patients with relapsed/refractory classical Hodgkin lymphoma made up the trial cohort, and each patient's best overall response was complete response, partial response or progressive disease. In the multi-cohort phase II CheckMate 205 trial, trial patients received single-agent nivolumab. An independent review committee assessed best overall response by applying the 2007 International Working Group response criteria. PBMCs from the trial were collected at three points: immediately before nivolumab initiation (C1D1), and during therapy at cycle 2 day 1 and cycle 4 day 1. Peripheral blood was collected in 8 mL Vacutainer Cell Preparation Tubes, from which PBMCs were isolated by centrifugation and then cryopreserved.

Notes on this clone: No cognate antigen has been identified for it. One base away there is no much larger clone; base qualities are not given.

The sequencing used peripheral blood mononuclear cells (PBMCs), collected before the fourth cycle of nivolumab. Recombination linked TRBV4-1 to TRBJ1-4, with no confident D gene call. This receptor was taken from a human donor with classical Hodgkin lymphoma. The CDR3 protein is CASSSIAGNEKLFF. The nucleotide sequence reads as follows: TGCGCCAGCAGTTCGATAGCAGGCAATGAAAAACTGTTTTTT.